This entry describes one T cell receptor (beta chain). Its target is unknown. This record belongs to a study of cytomegalovirus exposure and HLA in healthy donors. Findings and limits, study-wide: Cytomegalovirus association was assigned to around 150 TCR beta chains. HLA alleles showed associations with approximately 15,000 TCR beta sequences in a later analysis, at a 0.05 false discovery rate.

PCR primers comprised 60 Vbeta and 13 Jbeta primers. Original processing notes: As a later analysis found, there were about 80 million unique TCR beta chains, of which roughly 11 million were shared. TCRdb's copy holds only in-frame clones and misses some; the assay was immunoSEQ multiplex PCR. For V, J and clone size, that table is used; D and trimming come from the DNA. This sample carries about 160,000 clones, about 85% of them seen once, and the ten largest clones take around 6.9%. The germline CDR1 and CDR2 sequences are MNHEY and SVGAGI. This CDR3 contains 11 residues. V was pared by 7 bases and J by 7 bases, with 7 bases between.

The chain has TRBV6-5 and TRBJ2-2; tentative D call: TRBD2 (5 bases). The clonotype comes from a male donor in good health and CMV-seropositive. Sequencing used PBMCs. The CDR3 bases are TGTGCCAGCAACGGGGACGGGGAGCTGTTTTTT. Translation gives CASNGDGELFF.